These T cell receptor beta chains were read from a single sample in a study of Ad26.COV2.S vaccination and SARS-CoV-2 variants. The data were produced by immunoSEQ multiplex PCR, yet TCRdb's version contains in-frame clones alone and is incomplete. The sample lists 350,000 to 450,000 clones, under 95% seen once, with under 4% in the top ten. The material was peripheral blood, obtained after recovery from COVID-19. The receptors come from a human donor who had recovered from COVID-19. Each CDR3 is given with its conserved first and last residue. The order of the fields is V gene, D gene, clone size, J gene, CDR3 DNA, CDR3 protein. D genes are given only for firm matches. Expanded clones are given a class, and other clones once, few, many or no size at all.

V gene: TRBV4-3; D gene: NA; clone size: NA; J gene: TRBJ2-7; CDR3 DNA: TGCGCCAGCAGCCAAGACTCCGACCTCACCTACGAGCAGTACTTC; CDR3 protein: CASSQDSDLTYEQYF
V gene: TRBV7-2; D gene: NA; clone size: NA; J gene: TRBJ2-7; CDR3 DNA: TGTGCCAGCAGCGGCCTGCGGGGTGGGATCTACGAGCAGTACTTC; CDR3 protein: CASSGLRGGIYEQYF
V gene: TRBV13; D gene: TRBD1; clone size: NA; J gene: TRBJ1-4; CDR3 DNA: TGTGCCAGCAGCACGTCGGACAGGGGTGCTGAAAAACTGTTTTTT; CDR3 protein: CASSTSDRGAEKLFF
V gene: TRBV7-2; D gene: TRBD1; clone size: NA; J gene: TRBJ1-1; CDR3 DNA: TGTGCCAGCAGCTTCACAGGGGGGAGAACTGAAGCTTTCTTT; CDR3 protein: CASSFTGGRTEAFF
V gene: TRBV15; D gene: NA; clone size: NA; J gene: TRBJ2-7; CDR3 DNA: TGTGCCACCAGCAGACGGACACAGACACGGGAGCAGTACTTC; CDR3 protein: CATSRRTQTREQYF
V gene: TRBV6-2/TRBV6-3; D gene: NA; clone size: NA; J gene: TRBJ2-3; CDR3 DNA: TGTGCCAGCAGTTATGGTACAGGCACCTCCACAGATACGCAGTATTTT; CDR3 protein: CASSYGTGTSTDTQYF
V gene: TRBV7-9; D gene: NA; clone size: NA; J gene: TRBJ2-2; CDR3 DNA: TGTGCCAGCAGCTTAGATCCAGCATCGAACACCGGGGAGCTGTTTTTT; CDR3 protein: CASSLDPASNTGELFF
V gene: TRBV6-1; D gene: NA; clone size: NA; J gene: TRBJ1-5; CDR3 DNA: TGTGCCAGCAGTGAAGGGGGGGAAAGCTACTATCAGCCCCAGCATTTT; CDR3 protein: CASSEGGESYYQPQHF
V gene: TRBV28; D gene: NA; clone size: NA; J gene: TRBJ2-7; CDR3 DNA: TGTGCCAGCCAAGAGACACCGAGTTCTACGGAGCAGTACTTC; CDR3 protein: CASQETPSSTEQYF
V gene: TRBV19; D gene: NA; clone size: once; J gene: TRBJ1-1; CDR3 DNA: TGTGCCAGTAGTATAGGAGTGAACACTGAAGCTTTCTTT; CDR3 protein: CASSIGVNTEAFF
V gene: TRBV12-3/TRBV12-4; D gene: NA; clone size: few; J gene: TRBJ2-5; CDR3 DNA: TGTGCCAGCACGGCGGGGACCCAAGAGACCCAGTACTTC; CDR3 protein: CASTAGTQETQYF
V gene: TRBV29-1; D gene: NA; clone size: NA; J gene: TRBJ2-3; CDR3 DNA: TGCAGCGTTGAAGCGACAGCAGATACGCAGTATTTT; CDR3 protein: CSVEATADTQYF
V gene: TRBV19; D gene: TRBD1; clone size: NA; J gene: TRBJ1-5; CDR3 DNA: TGTGCCAGTAGTCCCCGTGCACAGGGGGGTGGTCAGCCCCAGCATTTT; CDR3 protein: CASSPRAQGGGQPQHF
V gene: TRBV9; D gene: TRBD1; clone size: NA; J gene: TRBJ2-1; CDR3 DNA: TGTGCCAGCAACCGACAGGGGGCTATTGATGAGCAGTTCTTC; CDR3 protein: CASNRQGAIDEQFF
V gene: TRBV18; D gene: NA; clone size: once; J gene: TRBJ1-5; CDR3 DNA: TGTGCCAGCTCACCACGCGAGGATCAGCCCCAGCATTTT; CDR3 protein: CASSPREDQPQHF
V gene: TRBV19; D gene: NA; clone size: NA; J gene: TRBJ1-1; CDR3 DNA: TGTGCCAGTAGTAAGGTAGCGAACACTGAAGCTTTCTTT; CDR3 protein: CASSKVANTEAFF
V gene: TRBV11-3; D gene: NA; clone size: NA; J gene: TRBJ2-2; CDR3 DNA: TGTGCCAGCAGCTCGGGGGCCCACACCGGGGAGCTGTTTTTT; CDR3 protein: CASSSGAHTGELFF
V gene: TRBV7-2; D gene: NA; clone size: NA; J gene: TRBJ1-4; CDR3 DNA: TGTGCCAGCAGCCCCCTCCGAAGGGGTGAAAAACTGTTTTTT; CDR3 protein: CASSPLRRGEKLFF
V gene: TRBV5-8; D gene: NA; clone size: NA; J gene: TRBJ1-1; CDR3 DNA: TGTGCCAGCAGCTTGGCGTGGGAGGCCACTGAAGCTTTCTTT; CDR3 protein: CASSLAWEATEAFF
V gene: TRBV5-6; D gene: TRBD2; clone size: NA; J gene: TRBJ2-3; CDR3 DNA: TGTGCCAGCTTAGCGGGGGGAACAGATACGCAGTATTTT; CDR3 protein: CASLAGGTDTQYF
V gene: TRBV6-5; D gene: NA; clone size: NA; J gene: TRBJ2-5; CDR3 DNA: TGTGCCAGCAGTTACGGTCGGGGGATCGAGACCCAGTACTTC; CDR3 protein: CASSYGRGIETQYF
V gene: TRBV25-1; D gene: NA; clone size: NA; J gene: TRBJ1-6; CDR3 DNA: TGTGCCAGCTCAGGGGCAGGTTATAATTCACCCCTCCACTTT; CDR3 protein: CASSGAGYNSPLHF
V gene: TRBV5-8; D gene: NA; clone size: NA; J gene: TRBJ1-3; CDR3 DNA: TGTGCAACTCCTCAAGGCCGTGGAAACACCATATATTTT; CDR3 protein: CATPQGRGNTIYF
V gene: TRBV7-9; D gene: TRBD2; clone size: NA; J gene: TRBJ2-3; CDR3 DNA: TGTGCCAGCAGCTTAGCGCTGACTAGCGGGGAAGATACGCAGTATTTT; CDR3 protein: CASSLALTSGEDTQYF
V gene: TRBV10-3; D gene: NA; clone size: NA; J gene: TRBJ2-3; CDR3 DNA: TGTGCCATCGGGACAGATACGCAGTATTTT; CDR3 protein: CAIGTDTQYF
V gene: TRBV5-1; D gene: NA; clone size: NA; J gene: TRBJ1-1; CDR3 DNA: TGCGCCAGCAGCCATAGGGGAGGCACTGAAGCTTTCTTT; CDR3 protein: CASSHRGGTEAFF
V gene: TRBV5-8; D gene: TRBD1; clone size: NA; J gene: TRBJ2-7; CDR3 DNA: TGTGCCAGCAGCTCTACCGGGACAGGGCTATACGAGCAGTACTTC; CDR3 protein: CASSSTGTGLYEQYF